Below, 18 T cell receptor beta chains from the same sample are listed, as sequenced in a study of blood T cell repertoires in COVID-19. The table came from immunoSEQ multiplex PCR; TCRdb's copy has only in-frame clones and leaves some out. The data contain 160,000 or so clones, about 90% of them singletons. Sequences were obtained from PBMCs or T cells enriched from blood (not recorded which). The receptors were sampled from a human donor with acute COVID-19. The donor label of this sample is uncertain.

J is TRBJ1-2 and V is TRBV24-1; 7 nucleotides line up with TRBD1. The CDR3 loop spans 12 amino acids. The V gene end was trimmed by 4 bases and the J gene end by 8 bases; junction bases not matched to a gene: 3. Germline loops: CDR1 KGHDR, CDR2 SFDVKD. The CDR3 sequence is CATSDPDRGYTF. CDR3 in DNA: TGTGCCACCAGTGACCCGGACAGGGGCTACACCTTC.

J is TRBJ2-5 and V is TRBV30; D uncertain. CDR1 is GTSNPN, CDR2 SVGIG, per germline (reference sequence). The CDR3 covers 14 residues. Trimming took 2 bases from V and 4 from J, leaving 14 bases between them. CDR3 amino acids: CAWSLRHIRETQYF. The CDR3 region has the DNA TGTGCCTGGAGTCTCAGACATATTCGAGAGACCCAGTACTTC.

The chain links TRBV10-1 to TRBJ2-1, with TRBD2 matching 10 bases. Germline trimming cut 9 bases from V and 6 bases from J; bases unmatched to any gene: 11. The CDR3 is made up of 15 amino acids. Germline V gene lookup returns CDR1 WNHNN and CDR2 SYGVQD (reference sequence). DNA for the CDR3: TGCGCCAGACGTTACAGCGGGGGGGCCCCCAATGAGCAGTTCTTC. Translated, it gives CARRYSGGAPNEQFF.

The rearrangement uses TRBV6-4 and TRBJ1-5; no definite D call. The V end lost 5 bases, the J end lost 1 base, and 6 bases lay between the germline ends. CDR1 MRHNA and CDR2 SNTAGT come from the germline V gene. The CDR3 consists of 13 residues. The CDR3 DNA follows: TGTGCCAGCAGTCGGGAGAGCAATCAGCCCCAGCATTTT. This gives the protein CASSRESNQPQHF.

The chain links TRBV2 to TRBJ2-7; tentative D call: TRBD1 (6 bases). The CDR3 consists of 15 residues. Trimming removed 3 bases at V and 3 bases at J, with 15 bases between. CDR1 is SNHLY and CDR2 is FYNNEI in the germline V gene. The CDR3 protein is CASSDHRDTYYEQYF. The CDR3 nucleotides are TGTGCCAGCAGTGATCACCGGGACACTTACTACGAGCAGTACTTC.

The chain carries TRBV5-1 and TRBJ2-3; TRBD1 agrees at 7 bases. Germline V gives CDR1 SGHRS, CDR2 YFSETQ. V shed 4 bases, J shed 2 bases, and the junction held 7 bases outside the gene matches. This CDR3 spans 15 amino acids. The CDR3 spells CASSGVTGATDTQYF. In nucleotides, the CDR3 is TGCGCCAGCAGCGGGGTAACAGGGGCCACAGATACGCAGTATTTT.

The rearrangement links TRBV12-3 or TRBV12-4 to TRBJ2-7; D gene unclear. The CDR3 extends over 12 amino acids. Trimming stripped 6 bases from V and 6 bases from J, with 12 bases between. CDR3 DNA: TGTGCCAGCAGCTTTACCCGGGTCGAGCAGTACTTC. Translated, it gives CASSFTRVEQYF.

CDR3 DNA: TGTGCCAGCAGCTATCTAGCGGGAGGGAGGGATGAGCAGTTCTTC. Translating it yields CASSYLAGGRDEQFF. The chain is built from TRBV7-6 and TRBJ2-1, with 12 bases lining up with TRBD2. This CDR3 spans 15 amino acids. Germline V gene data show CDR1 as SGHVS and CDR2 as FNYEAQ. The V and J ends lost 4 bases and 8 bases, in that order; junction bases with no gene match: 6.

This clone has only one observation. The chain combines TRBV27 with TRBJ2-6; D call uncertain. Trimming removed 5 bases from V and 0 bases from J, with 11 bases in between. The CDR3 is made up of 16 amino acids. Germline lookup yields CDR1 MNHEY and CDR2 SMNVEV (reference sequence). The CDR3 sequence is CASSLRVGSGANVLTF. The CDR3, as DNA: TGTGCCAGCAGTCTTCGGGTTGGCTCTGGGGCCAACGTCCTGACTTTC.

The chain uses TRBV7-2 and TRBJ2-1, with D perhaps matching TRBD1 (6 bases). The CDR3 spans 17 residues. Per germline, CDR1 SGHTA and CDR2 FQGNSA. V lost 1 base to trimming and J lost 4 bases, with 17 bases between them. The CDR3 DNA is TGTGCCAGCAGCTTAGTTGGTGGGCAGGGGATTTACAATGAGCAGTTCTTC. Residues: CASSLVGGQGIYNEQFF.

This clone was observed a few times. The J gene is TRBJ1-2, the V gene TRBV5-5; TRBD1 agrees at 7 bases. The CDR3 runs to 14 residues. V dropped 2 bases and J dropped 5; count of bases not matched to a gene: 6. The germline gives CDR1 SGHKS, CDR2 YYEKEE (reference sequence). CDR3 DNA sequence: TGTGCCAGCAGCTTTCCTCGGGACAGTTATGGCTACACCTTC. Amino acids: CASSFPRDSYGYTF.

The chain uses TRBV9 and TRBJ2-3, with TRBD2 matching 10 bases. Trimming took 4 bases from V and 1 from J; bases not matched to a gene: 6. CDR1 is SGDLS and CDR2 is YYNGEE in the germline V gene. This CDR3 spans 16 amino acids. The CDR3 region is CASSPHTSGGTDTQYF. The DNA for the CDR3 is TGTGCCAGCAGCCCACACACTAGCGGGGGCACAGATACGCAGTATTTT.

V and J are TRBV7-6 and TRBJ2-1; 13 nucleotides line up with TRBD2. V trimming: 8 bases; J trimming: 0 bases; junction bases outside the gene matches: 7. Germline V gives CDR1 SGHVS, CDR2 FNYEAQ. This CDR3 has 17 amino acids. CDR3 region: CASSGLAGTSSYNEQFF. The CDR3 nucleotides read TGTGCCAGCTCGGGACTAGCGGGGACCAGCTCCTACAATGAGCAGTTCTTC.

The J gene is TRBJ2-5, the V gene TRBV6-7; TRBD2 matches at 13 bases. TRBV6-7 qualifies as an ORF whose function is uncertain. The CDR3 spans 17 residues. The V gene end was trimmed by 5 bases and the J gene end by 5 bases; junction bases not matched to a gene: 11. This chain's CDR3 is CASSRSKLAGGQETQYF. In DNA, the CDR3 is TGTGCCAGCAGTCGATCCAAACTAGCGGGGGGGCAGGAGACCCAGTACTTC.

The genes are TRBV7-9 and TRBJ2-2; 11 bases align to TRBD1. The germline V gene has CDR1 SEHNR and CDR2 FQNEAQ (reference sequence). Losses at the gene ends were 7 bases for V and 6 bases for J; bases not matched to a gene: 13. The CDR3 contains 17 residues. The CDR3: CASTPRGGQGVAGELFF. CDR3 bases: TGTGCCAGCACCCCTAGAGGGGGACAGGGGGTGGCCGGGGAGCTGTTTTTT. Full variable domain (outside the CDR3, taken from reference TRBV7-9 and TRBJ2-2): DTGVSQNPRHKITKRGQNVTFRCDPISEHNRLYWYRQTLGQGPEFLTYFQNEAQLEKSRLLSDRFSAERPKGSFSTLEIQRTEQGDSAMYLCASTPRGGQGVAGELFFGEGSRLTVL.

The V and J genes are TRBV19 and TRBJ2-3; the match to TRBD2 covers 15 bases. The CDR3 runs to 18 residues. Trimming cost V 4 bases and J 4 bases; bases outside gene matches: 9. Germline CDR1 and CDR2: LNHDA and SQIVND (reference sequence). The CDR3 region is CASSRWTSGGAGADTQYF. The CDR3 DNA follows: TGTGCCAGTAGTAGATGGACTAGCGGGGGGGCGGGGGCAGATACGCAGTATTTT.

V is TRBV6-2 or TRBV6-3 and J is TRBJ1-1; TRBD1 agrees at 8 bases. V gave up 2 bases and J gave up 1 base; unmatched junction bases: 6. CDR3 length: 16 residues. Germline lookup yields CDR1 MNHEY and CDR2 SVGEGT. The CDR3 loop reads CASSYHPTGENTEAFF. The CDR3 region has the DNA TGTGCCAGCAGTTACCACCCGACAGGGGAGAACACTGAAGCTTTCTTT.

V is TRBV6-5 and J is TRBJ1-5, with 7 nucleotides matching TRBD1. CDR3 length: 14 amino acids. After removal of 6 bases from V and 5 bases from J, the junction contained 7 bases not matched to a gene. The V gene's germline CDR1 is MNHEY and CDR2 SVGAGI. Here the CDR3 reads CASRDRQGYQPQHF. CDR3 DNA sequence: TGTGCCAGCAGGGACCGACAGGGTTATCAGCCCCAGCATTTT.